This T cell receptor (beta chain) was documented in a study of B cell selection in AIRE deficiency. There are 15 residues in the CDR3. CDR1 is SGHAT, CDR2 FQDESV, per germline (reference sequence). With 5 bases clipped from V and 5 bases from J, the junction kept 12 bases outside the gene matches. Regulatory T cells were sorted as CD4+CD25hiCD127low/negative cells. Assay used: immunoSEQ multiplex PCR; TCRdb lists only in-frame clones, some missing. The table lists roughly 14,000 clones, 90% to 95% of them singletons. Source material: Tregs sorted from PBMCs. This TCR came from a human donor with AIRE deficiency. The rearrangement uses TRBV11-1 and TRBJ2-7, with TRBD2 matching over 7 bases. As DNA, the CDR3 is TGTGCCAGCAGCCCGGGGACTAATCTGGCCCACGAGCAGTACTTC. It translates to CASSPGTNLAHEQYF.